These 2 T cell receptor beta chains came from one sample sequenced in a study of blood T cells in healthy people across ages. A second PCR of 7 to 11 cycles used a sample-barcoded 5' primer and a J-beta primer mix. In TCRdb, the 5' RACE reads were re-called with MiXCR into one record per CDR3 protein. The sample lists 1.5 million to 1.9 million distinct CDR3 sequences, less than 45% occurring once. Sequenced input: blood. The receptors stem from a woman between 18 and 30 years old in good health.

This sequence joins TRBV2 and TRBJ2-1; TRBD1 is a possible D gene (6 bases). Trimming shortened V by 11 bases and J by 2 bases, and 13 bases separated the two germline ends. CDR1 is SNHLY, CDR2 FYNNEI, per germline. This CDR3 spans 13 amino acids. CDR3 sequence (DNA): TGTGCCGGTTCAGGGGATACCTACAATGAGCAGTTCTTC. Its translation: CAGSGDTYNEQFF.

This clonotype turned up a few times. The V gene is TRBV19, the J gene TRBJ2-7, with D unresolved. The CDR3 loop spans 15 amino acids. Germline V CDR1 and CDR2: LNHDA, SQIVND (reference sequence). The ends were cut back, 6 bases at V and 0 bases at J, with 15 bases in the middle. The CDR3 DNA sequence: TGTGCCAGTAGCTCTGGAGACTTCAGCTCCTACGAGCAGTACTTC. The encoded protein is CASSSGDFSSYEQYF.